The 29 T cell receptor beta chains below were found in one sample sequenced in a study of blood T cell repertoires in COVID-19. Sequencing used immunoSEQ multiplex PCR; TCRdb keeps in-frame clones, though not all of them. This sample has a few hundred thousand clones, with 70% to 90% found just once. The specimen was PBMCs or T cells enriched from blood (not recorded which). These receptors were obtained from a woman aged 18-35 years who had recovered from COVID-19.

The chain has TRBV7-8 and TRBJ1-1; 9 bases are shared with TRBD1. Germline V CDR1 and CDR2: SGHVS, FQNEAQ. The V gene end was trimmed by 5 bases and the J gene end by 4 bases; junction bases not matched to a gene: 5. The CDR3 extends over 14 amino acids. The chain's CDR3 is CASSLGTGSTEAFF. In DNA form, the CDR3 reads TGTGCCAGCAGCCTTGGGACAGGGAGCACTGAAGCTTTCTTT. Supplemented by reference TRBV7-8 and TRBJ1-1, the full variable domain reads GAGVSQSPRYKVAKRGQDVALRCDPISGHVSLFWYQQALGQGPEFLTYFQNEAQLDKSGLPSDRFFAERPEGSVSTLKIQRTQQEDSAVYLCASSLGTGSTEAFFGQGTRLTVV.

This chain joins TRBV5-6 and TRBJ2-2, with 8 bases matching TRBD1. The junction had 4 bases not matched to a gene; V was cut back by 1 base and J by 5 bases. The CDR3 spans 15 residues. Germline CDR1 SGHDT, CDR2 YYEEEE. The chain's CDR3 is CASSLQDRETGELFF. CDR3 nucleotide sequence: TGTGCCAGCAGCTTGCAGGACAGGGAAACCGGGGAGCTGTTTTTT. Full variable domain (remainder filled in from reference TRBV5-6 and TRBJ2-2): DAGVTQSPTHLIKTRGQQVTLRCSPKSGHDTVSWYQQALGQGPQFIFQYYEEEERQRGNFPDRFSGHQFPNYSSELNVNALLLGDSALYLCASSLQDRETGELFFGEGSRLTVL.

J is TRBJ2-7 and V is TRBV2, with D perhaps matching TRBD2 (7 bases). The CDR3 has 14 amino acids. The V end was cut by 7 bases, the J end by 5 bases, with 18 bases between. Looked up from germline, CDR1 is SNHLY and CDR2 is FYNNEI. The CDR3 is CASTEGGPPHEQYF. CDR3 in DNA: TGTGCCAGCACCGAGGGGGGGCCGCCCCACGAGCAGTACTTC.

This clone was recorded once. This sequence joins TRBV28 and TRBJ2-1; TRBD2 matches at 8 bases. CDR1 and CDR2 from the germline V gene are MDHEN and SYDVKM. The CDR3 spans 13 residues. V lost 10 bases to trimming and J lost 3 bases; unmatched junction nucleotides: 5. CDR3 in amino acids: CATGGGFYNEQFF. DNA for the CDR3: TGTGCCACCGGGGGGGGTTTCTACAATGAGCAGTTCTTC.

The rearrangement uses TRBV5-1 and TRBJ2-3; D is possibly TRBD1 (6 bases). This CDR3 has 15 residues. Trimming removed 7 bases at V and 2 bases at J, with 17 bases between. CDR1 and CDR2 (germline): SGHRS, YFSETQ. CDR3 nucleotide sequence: TGCGCCAGCCAATATGGACAGACCCCCACAGATACGCAGTATTTT. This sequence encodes CASQYGQTPTDTQYF.

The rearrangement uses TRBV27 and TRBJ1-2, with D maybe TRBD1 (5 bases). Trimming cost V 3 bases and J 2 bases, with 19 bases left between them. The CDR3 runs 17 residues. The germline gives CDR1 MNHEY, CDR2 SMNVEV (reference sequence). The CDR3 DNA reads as TGTGCCAGCAGTTTCTCCAGACGGACATCCAACAACTATGGCTACACCTTC. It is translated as CASSFSRRTSNNYGYTF.

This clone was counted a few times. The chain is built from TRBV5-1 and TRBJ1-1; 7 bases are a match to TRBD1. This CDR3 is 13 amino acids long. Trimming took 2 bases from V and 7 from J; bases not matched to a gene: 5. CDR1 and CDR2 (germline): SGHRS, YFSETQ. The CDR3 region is CASSFTGDGEAFF. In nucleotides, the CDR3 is TGCGCCAGCAGCTTTACAGGGGACGGTGAAGCTTTCTTT.

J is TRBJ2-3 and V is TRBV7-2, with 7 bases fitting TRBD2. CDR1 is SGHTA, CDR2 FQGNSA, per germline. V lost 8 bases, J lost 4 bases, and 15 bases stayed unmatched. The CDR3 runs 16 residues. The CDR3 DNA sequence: TGTGCCAGCCGGCTGAGTCGCGGGAGCCGGCCAGATACGCAGTATTTT. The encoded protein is CASRLSRGSRPDTQYF.

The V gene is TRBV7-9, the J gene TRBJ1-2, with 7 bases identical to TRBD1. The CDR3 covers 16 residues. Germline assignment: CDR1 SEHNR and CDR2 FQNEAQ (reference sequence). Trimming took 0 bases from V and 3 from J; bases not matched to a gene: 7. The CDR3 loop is CASSLARTGGDYGYTF. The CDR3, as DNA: TGTGCCAGCAGCTTAGCGCGGACAGGTGGGGACTATGGCTACACCTTC.

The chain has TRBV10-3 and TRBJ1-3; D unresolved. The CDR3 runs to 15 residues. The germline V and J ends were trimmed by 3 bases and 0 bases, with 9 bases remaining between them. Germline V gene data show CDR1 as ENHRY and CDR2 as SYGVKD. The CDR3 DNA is TGTGCCATCAGTGACCCGGTTAGCTCTGGAAACACCATATATTTT. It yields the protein CAISDPVSSGNTIYF.

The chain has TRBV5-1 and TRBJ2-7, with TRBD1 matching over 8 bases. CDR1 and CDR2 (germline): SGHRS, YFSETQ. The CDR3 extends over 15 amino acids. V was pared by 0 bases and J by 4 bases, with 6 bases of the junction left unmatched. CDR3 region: CASSLARGREYEQYF. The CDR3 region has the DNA TGCGCCAGCAGCTTGGCCAGGGGGCGAGAGTACGAGCAGTACTTC.

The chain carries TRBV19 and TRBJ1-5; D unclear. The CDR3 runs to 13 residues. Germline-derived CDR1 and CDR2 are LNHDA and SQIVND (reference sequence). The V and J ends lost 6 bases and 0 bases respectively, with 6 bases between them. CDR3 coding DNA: TGTGCCAGTAGGAGGGATAGCAATCAGCCCCAGCATTTT. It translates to CASRRDSNQPQHF. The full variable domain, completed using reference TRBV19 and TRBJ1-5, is DGGITQSPKYLFRKEGQNVTLSCEQNLNHDAMYWYRQDPGQGLRLIYYSQIVNDFQKGDIAEGYSVSREKKESFPLTVTSAQKNPTAFYLCASRRDSNQPQHFGDGTRLSIL.

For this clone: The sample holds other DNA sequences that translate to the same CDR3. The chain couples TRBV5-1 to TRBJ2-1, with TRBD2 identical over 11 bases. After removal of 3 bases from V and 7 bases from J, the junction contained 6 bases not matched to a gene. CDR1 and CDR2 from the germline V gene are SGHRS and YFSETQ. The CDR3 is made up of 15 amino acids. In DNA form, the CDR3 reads TGCGCCAGCAGCTCCTTAGCGGGAGGGCCGAATGAGCAGTTCTTC. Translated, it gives CASSSLAGGPNEQFF. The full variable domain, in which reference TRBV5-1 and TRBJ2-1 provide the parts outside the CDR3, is KAGVTQTPRYLIKTRGQQVTLSCSPISGHRSVSWYQQTPGQGLQFLFEYFSETQRNKGNFPGRFSGRQFSNSRSEMNVSTLELGDSALYLCASSSLAGGPNEQFFGPGTRLTVL.

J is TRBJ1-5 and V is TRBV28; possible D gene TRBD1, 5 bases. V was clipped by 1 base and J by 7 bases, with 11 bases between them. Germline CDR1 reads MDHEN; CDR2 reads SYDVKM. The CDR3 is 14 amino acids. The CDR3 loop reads CASSLSGGGQPQHF. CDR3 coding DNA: TGTGCCAGCAGTTTATCCGGGGGAGGGCAGCCCCAGCATTTT.

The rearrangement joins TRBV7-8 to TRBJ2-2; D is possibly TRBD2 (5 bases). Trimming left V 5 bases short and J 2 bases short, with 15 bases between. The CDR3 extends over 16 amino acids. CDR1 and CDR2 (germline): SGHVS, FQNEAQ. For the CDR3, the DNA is TGTGCCAGCAGCGTACTAGGAGGTACCAACACCGGGGAGCTGTTTTTT. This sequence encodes CASSVLGGTNTGELFF.

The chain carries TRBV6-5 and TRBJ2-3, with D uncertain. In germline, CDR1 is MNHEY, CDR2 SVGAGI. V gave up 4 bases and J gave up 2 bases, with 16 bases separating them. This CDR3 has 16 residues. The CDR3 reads CASSSSTAISTDTQYF. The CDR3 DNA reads TGTGCCAGCAGTTCGTCAACTGCCATTTCCACAGATACGCAGTATTTT.

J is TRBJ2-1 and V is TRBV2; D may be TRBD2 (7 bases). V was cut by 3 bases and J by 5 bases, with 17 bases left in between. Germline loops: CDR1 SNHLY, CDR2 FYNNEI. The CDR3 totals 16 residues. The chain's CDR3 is CASSDYTGGRDNEQFF. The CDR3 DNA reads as TGTGCCAGCAGTGATTATACCGGGGGGCGGGACAATGAGCAGTTCTTC.

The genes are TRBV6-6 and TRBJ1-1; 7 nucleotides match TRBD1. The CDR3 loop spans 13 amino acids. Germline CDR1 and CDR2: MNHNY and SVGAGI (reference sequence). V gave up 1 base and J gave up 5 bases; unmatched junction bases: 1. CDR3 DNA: TGTGCCAGCAGTTACTTACAGGGGACTGAAGCTTTCTTT. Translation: CASSYLQGTEAFF.

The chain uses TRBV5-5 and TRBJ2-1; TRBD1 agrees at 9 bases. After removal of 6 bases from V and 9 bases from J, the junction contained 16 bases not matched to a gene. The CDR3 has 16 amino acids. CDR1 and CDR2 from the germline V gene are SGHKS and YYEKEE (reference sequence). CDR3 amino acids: CASITPGTGRMGEQFF. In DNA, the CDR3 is TGTGCCAGCATAACGCCCGGGACAGGGAGAATGGGTGAGCAGTTCTTC.

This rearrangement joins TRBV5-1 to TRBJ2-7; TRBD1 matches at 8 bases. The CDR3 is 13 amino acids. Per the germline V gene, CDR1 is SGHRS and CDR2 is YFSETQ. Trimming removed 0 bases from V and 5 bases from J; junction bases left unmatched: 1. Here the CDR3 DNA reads TGCGCCAGCAGCTTGGACAGGGGGAACGAGCAGTACTTC. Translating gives CASSLDRGNEQYF.

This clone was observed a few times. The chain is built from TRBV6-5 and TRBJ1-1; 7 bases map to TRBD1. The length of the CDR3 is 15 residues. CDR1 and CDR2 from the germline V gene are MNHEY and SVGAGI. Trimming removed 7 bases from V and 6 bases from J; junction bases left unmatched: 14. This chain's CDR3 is CASTRDSGGRSEAFF. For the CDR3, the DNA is TGTGCCAGCACCAGGGACAGTGGGGGGAGGTCTGAAGCTTTCTTT.

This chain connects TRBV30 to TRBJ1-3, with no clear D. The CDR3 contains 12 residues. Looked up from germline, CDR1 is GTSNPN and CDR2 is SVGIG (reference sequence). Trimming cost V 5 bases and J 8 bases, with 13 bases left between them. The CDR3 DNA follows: TGTGCCTGGGATGAAAGTGAGCACACCATATATTTT. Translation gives CAWDESEHTIYF.

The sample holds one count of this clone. The DNA of the CDR3 is TGTGCCTGGAGTGCCTCTTATGAGCAGTTCTTC. It translates to CAWSASYEQFF. The chain has TRBV30 and TRBJ2-1, with unresolved D. The V and J ends lost 1 base and 8 bases respectively, with 6 bases between them. Germline-derived CDR1 and CDR2 are GTSNPN and SVGIG (reference sequence). The CDR3 consists of 11 residues.

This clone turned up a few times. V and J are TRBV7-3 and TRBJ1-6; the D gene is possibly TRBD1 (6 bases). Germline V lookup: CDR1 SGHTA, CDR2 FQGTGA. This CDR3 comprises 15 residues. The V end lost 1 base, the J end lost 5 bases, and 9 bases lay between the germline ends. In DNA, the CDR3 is TGTGCCAGCAGCTTAATGGCAGGGGATAATTCACCCCTCCACTTT. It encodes CASSLMAGDNSPLHF.

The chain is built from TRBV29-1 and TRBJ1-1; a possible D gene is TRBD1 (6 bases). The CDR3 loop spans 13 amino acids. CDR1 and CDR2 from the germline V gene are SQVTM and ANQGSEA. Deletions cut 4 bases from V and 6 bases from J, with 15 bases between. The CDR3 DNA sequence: TGCAGCGTTGCAACGCAGGGGAGGGCTGAAGCTTTCTTT. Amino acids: CSVATQGRAEAFF.

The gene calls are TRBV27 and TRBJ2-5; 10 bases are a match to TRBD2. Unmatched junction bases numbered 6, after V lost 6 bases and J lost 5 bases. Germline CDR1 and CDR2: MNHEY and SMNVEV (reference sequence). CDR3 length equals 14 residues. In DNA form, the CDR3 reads TGTGCCAGCAGCCCCCTAGCGGGGGAGGAGACCCAGTACTTC. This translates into CASSPLAGEETQYF.

The CDR3 DNA reads TGTGCCAGCAGTTACCTTGGACAAGGTTCTGGAAACACCATATATTTT. Translating it yields CASSYLGQGSGNTIYF. The J gene is TRBJ1-3, the V gene TRBV6-5, with a weak D call TRBD1 (5 bases). The ends were cut back, 2 bases at V and 1 base at J, with 12 bases in the middle. This CDR3 spans 16 amino acids. Germline V gene lookup returns CDR1 MNHEY and CDR2 SVGAGI.

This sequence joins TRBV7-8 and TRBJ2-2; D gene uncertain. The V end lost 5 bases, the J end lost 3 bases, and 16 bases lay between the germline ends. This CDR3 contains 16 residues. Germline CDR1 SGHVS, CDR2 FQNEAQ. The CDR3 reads CASSPQLLRDTGELFF. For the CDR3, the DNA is TGTGCCAGCAGCCCCCAACTACTTCGCGACACCGGGGAGCTGTTTTTT.

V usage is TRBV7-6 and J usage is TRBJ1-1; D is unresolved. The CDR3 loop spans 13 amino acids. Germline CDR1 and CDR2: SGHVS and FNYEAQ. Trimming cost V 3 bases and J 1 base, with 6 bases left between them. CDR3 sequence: CASSLEENTEAFF. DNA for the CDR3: TGTGCCAGCAGCTTGGAGGAGAACACTGAAGCTTTCTTT. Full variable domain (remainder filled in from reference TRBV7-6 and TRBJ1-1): GAGVSQSPRYKVTKRGQDVALRCDPISGHVSLYWYRQALGQGPEFLTYFNYEAQQDKSGLPNDRFSAERPEGSISTLTIQRTEQRDSAMYRCASSLEENTEAFFGQGTRLTVV.